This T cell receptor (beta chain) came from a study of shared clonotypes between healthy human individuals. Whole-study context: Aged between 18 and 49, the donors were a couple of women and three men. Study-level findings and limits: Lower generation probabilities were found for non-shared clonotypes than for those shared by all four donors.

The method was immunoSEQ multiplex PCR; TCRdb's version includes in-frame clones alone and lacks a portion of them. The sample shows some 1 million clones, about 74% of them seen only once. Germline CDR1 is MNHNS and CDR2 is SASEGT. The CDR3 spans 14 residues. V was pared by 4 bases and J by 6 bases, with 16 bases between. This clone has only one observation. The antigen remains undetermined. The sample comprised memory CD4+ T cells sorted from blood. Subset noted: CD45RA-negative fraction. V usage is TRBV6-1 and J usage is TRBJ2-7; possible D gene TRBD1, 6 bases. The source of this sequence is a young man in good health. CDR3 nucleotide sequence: TGTGCCAGCAGTGCCGCCGGGACAATAGCCGAGCAGTACTTC. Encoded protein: CASSAAGTIAEQYF.